This TCR beta chain was sequenced during a study of cytomegalovirus exposure and HLA in healthy donors. Amplification used 60 Vbeta primers and 13 Jbeta primers. Sequenced by immunoSEQ multiplex PCR; TCRdb stores in-frame clones only, minus some. The sample includes about 130,000 clones, 80% of them seen just once. General study findings and limits: The classifier reportedly diagnosed cytomegalovirus status with high specificity and sensitivity. Presence/absence comparisons presumed near-even sequencing depth among donors. A highly shared variant cluster was judged a likely technical artifact.

Points on this clone: What it binds is unknown.

Germline-derived CDR1 and CDR2 are MDHEN and SYDVKM. Trimming stripped 1 base from V and 5 bases from J, with 5 bases between. The CDR3 is made up of 12 amino acids. This receptor was obtained from a man aged 25 to 45 in good health and CMV-seropositive. The chain couples TRBV28 to TRBJ2-5; no firm D call. Sample: PBMCs. The CDR3 DNA sequence: TGTGCCAGCAGTTTATTTTCGGAGACCCAGTACTTC. It translates to CASSLFSETQYF.